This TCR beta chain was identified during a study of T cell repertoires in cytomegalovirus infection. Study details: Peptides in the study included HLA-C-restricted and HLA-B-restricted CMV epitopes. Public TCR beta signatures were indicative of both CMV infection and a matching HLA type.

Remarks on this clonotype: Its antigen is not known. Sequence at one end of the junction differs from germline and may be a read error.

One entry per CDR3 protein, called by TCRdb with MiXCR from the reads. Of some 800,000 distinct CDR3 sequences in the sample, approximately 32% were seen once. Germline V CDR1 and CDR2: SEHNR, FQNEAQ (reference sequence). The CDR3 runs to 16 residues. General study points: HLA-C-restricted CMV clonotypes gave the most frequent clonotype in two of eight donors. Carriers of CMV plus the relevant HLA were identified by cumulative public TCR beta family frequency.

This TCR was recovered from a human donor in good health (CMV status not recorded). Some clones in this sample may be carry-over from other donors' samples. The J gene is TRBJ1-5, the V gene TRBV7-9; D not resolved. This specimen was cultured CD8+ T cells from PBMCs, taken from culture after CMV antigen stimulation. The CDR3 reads CVSSLEDGWGNQPQHF. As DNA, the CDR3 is TGTGTCAGCAGCTTAGAGGATGGGTGGGGCAATCAGCCCCAGCATTTT.